What follows are 26 T cell receptor beta chains derived from one specimen sequenced in a study of T cells in Graves' hyperthyroidism and ophthalmopathy. From RNA transcripts, TCR beta CDR3 regions were amplified. The primer set for the first-round RT-PCR of the TCR CDR3 was HTBI. TCRdb reprocessed the multiplex PCR reads via MiXCR and lists one record per CDR3 protein. Counted here are 530,000 or so distinct CDR3 sequences, roughly 46% occurring once; the ten biggest clones make up 7.5% to 8.5%. Sequenced material: peripheral blood or thyroid tissue (not recorded which). Source of these receptors: a young woman with Graves' hyperthyroidism.

With regard to this clonotype: Compared with germline, one end of the junction differs, possibly owing to a read error. The rearrangement joins TRBV4-1 to TRBJ1-2; D not resolved. Looked up from germline, CDR1 is MGHRA and CDR2 is YSYEKL. The CDR3 has 15 amino acids. The CDR3 region is CASSQDYSANFGYTF. CDR3 nucleotides: TGCGCCAGCAGCCAAGATTATTCTGCTAACTTTGGCTACACCTTC.

This clonotype came up many times. Here the CDR3 DNA reads TGTGCCAGCAGCAGGAGGACAGGGGCCTCCTACGAGCAGTACTTC. This encodes CASSRRTGASYEQYF. The V gene is TRBV6-2 or TRBV6-3, the J gene TRBJ2-7, with 9 bases aligning to TRBD1. Germline CDR1 reads MNHEY; CDR2 reads SVGEGT. The J segment lost 0 bases and the V segment lost 6 bases, leaving 6 bases of the junction unmatched. The CDR3 is 15 residues long.

This clonotype was found many times. The chain's CDR3 is CASSPKVTYEQYF. The CDR3 DNA reads TGTGCCAGCAGCCCCAAGGTTACCTACGAGCAGTACTTC. V usage is TRBV7-9 and J usage is TRBJ2-7; D is uncertain. Trimming cost V 5 bases and J 2 bases, with 10 bases left between them. The CDR3 is 13 residues long. Germline V gene sequence: CDR1 SEHNR, CDR2 FQNEAQ (reference sequence).

This clonotype has at least ten counts. The chain employs TRBV12-3 or TRBV12-4 and TRBJ1-5; TRBD1 matches 9 bases. Unmatched junction bases numbered 4, after V lost 6 bases and J lost 7 bases. The CDR3 sequence is 13 residues long. The CDR3 DNA is TGTGCCAGCAGGGACAGGGGTGGCCAGCCCCAGCATTTT. Protein product: CASRDRGGQPQHF.

The chain has TRBV9 and TRBJ2-5; TRBD2 matches at 15 bases. The germline V gene encodes CDR1 SGDLS and CDR2 YYNGEE. V trimming: 3 bases; J trimming: 4 bases; junction bases outside the gene matches: 4. The CDR3 contains 16 residues. The DNA of the CDR3 is TGTGCCAGCAGCGCTTCGGGACTAGCGGGAGGAGAGACCCAGTACTTC. It yields the protein CASSASGLAGGETQYF.

V is TRBV24-1 and J is TRBJ1-5; 8 bases agree with TRBD1. CDR1 is KGHDR and CDR2 is SFDVKD in the germline V gene. This CDR3 comprises 16 residues. Trimming took 6 bases from V and 6 from J; bases not matched to a gene: 12. The CDR3 reads CATSPSGTGTIQPQHF. CDR3 DNA: TGTGCCACCAGTCCTAGCGGGACAGGAACCATTCAGCCCCAGCATTTT.

A note on this clonotype: This sequence may be a read error, since a much larger clone differs from it by one base. V and J are TRBV27 and TRBJ1-3; no clear D. Trimming took off 5 bases at V and 0 bases at J, with 11 bases between the two ends. The CDR3 has 15 amino acids. The V gene's germline CDR1 is MNHEY and CDR2 SMNVEV (reference sequence). The CDR3: CASSPGGNSGNTIYF. The CDR3 DNA reads as TGTGCCAGCAGTCCGGGAGGCAACTCTGGAAACACCATATATTTT.

This clonotype was counted many times. V is TRBV19 and J is TRBJ2-5, with D tentatively TRBD1 (6 bases). The CDR3 totals 14 residues. Per germline, CDR1 LNHDA and CDR2 SQIVND (reference sequence). V lost 2 bases, J lost 3 bases, and 10 bases lay in between. Written as DNA, the CDR3 is TGTGCCAGTAGTATATCGGCAGGGGAAGAGACCCAGTACTTC. It is translated as CASSISAGEETQYF.

The table lists this clonotype with many counts. The chain employs TRBV4-1 and TRBJ2-7; 8 bases fit TRBD2. The CDR3 totals 16 residues. Germline V gene data show CDR1 as MGHRA and CDR2 as YSYEKL. The V and J ends lost 5 bases and 2 bases, in that order; junction bases with no gene match: 11. The CDR3 here is CASSEGKRELTYEQYF. The CDR3 nucleotides read TGCGCCAGCAGCGAAGGGAAGCGGGAGCTCACCTACGAGCAGTACTTC.

This clonotype was found many times. The chain carries TRBV5-1 and TRBJ2-7, with D perhaps TRBD1 or TRBD2 (5 bases each). The germline V and J ends were trimmed by 2 bases and 2 bases, with 11 bases remaining between them. Germline V CDR1 and CDR2: SGHRS, YFSETQ. The CDR3 sequence is 14 residues long. The CDR3, as DNA: TGCGCCAGCAGCTTCCGGGGCGATGCCTACGAGCAGTACTTC. Translating gives CASSFRGDAYEQYF.

This rearrangement joins TRBV25-1 to TRBJ2-7; 11 positions match TRBD2. V trimming: 4 bases; J trimming: 4 bases; junction bases outside the gene matches: 9. Germline V CDR1 and CDR2: MGHDK, SYGVNS. This CDR3 is 16 amino acids long. The CDR3 sequence: CASSVSLGTSGYEQYF. Written as DNA, the CDR3 is TGTGCCAGCAGTGTTTCACTCGGGACTAGCGGATACGAGCAGTACTTC.

DNA of the CDR3: TGTGCCACCAGCAGCCAGAAGAACACTGAAGCTTTCTTT. As protein: CATSSQKNTEAFF. The chain couples TRBV15 to TRBJ1-1; D is undetermined. The CDR3 contains 13 residues. V lost 3 bases and J lost 1, with 6 bases in between. From germline, CDR1 is LNHNV and CDR2 YYDKDF (reference sequence).

The rearrangement links TRBV7-9 to TRBJ1-6; 9 bases are a match to TRBD1. The CDR3 consists of 15 residues. Trimming removed 8 bases from V and 10 bases from J; junction bases left unmatched: 12. CDR1 is SEHNR, CDR2 FQNEAQ, per germline (reference sequence). CDR3 DNA sequence: TGTGCCAGCGGACAGGGGTATGGCATAGTGTCACCCCTCCACTTT. It codes for CASGQGYGIVSPLHF.

Only a few counts were recorded for this clonotype. The chain employs TRBV18 and TRBJ2-5; D gene unclear. The CDR3 runs to 13 residues. V lost 3 bases and J lost 7, with 12 bases in between. Germline lookup yields CDR1 KGHSH and CDR2 LQKENI. The CDR3 nucleotides read TGTGCCAGCTCACCGGCCCAGAAGCGGACCCAGTACTTC. Protein product: CASSPAQKRTQYF.

This clonotype came up many times. CDR3 DNA sequence: TGTGCCAGCAGTGAAGCCGGGACAGCCGACGAAAAACTGTTTTTT. Translating gives CASSEAGTADEKLFF. The chain is built from TRBV2 and TRBJ1-4, with 7 bases that match TRBD1. J gave up 8 bases and V 0 bases, and 6 bases lay outside the gene matches. Germline V gives CDR1 SNHLY, CDR2 FYNNEI. There are 15 residues in the CDR3.

CDR3 region: CSVVGYTQYF. Written as DNA, the CDR3 is TGCAGCGTTGTCGGATATACGCAGTATTTT. The J gene is TRBJ2-3, the V gene TRBV29-1; D remains ambiguous. The CDR3 has 10 amino acids. From germline, CDR1 is SQVTM and CDR2 ANQGSEA. V lost 4 bases and J lost 7, with 6 bases in between.

The chain has TRBV29-1 and TRBJ2-7; D remains unclear. The CDR3 totals 12 residues. Trimming left V 6 bases short and J 7 bases short, with 16 bases between. Germline V lookup: CDR1 SQVTM, CDR2 ANQGSEA. The CDR3 DNA sequence: TGCAGCGTCCCTGACTTGGCCGATGAGCAGTACTTC. It encodes CSVPDLADEQYF.

At least ten counts were recorded for this clonotype. V is TRBV7-8 and J is TRBJ2-7; D possibly corresponds to TRBD1 (5 bases). The CDR3 is 15 residues long. The germline gives CDR1 SGHVS, CDR2 FQNEAQ. Trimming removed 2 bases from V and 3 bases from J, with 14 bases in between. CDR3 region: CASSLIQGKIYEQYF. The CDR3 DNA is TGTGCCAGCAGCTTAATTCAGGGAAAAATCTACGAGCAGTACTTC.

Notes on this clonotype: A clone one base away is much larger, so this may be a read error. V usage is TRBV6-1 and J usage is TRBJ1-2, with 7 bases identical to TRBD1. The V gene's germline CDR1 is MNHNS and CDR2 SASEGT. The length of the CDR3 is 16 residues. The CDR3 bases are TGTGCCAGCAGCCCCACTTCAGGGGGGTCTCACTATGGCTACATCTTC. Translation gives CASSPTSGGSHYGYIF.

This clonotype was found many times. This chain joins TRBV4-3 and TRBJ2-5; tentatively, D is TRBD1 or TRBD2 (6 bases each). V was clipped by 5 bases and J by 5 bases, with 15 bases between them. Germline CDR1 LGHNA, CDR2 YSLEER. This CDR3 is 14 amino acids long. CDR3 DNA: TGCGCCAGCAGCACTACCGGGGGCCTGGAGACCCAGTACTTC. Translation gives CASSTTGGLETQYF.

The chain links TRBV10-3 to TRBJ1-1; 8 bases match TRBD1. This CDR3 is 15 amino acids long. CDR1 is ENHRY, CDR2 SYGVKD, per germline. V was pared by 6 bases and J by 4 bases, with 10 bases of the junction left unmatched. CDR3 amino acids: CAISSFRGRGTEAFF. DNA of the CDR3: TGTGCCATCAGCAGCTTCAGGGGGCGCGGCACTGAAGCTTTCTTT.

On this clonotype itself: A read error may explain this, as a much larger clone is one base away. The gene calls are TRBV7-9 and TRBJ2-7; a weak D match, TRBD2 (5 bases). V lost 7 bases, J lost 1 base, and 14 bases lay in between. This CDR3 contains 14 residues. Per the germline V gene, CDR1 is SEHNR and CDR2 is FQNEAQ (reference sequence). The CDR3 bases are TGTGCCAGCAATTTAAGCGGCAGATCCTACGAGCAGTACTTC. As protein: CASNLSGRSYEQYF.

The sample holds many counts of this clonotype. The chain couples TRBV6-6 to TRBJ1-6; 7 nucleotides match TRBD1. The CDR3 contains 14 residues. Germline lookup yields CDR1 MNHNY and CDR2 SVGAGI (reference sequence). V was pared by 6 bases and J by 6 bases, with 5 bases of the junction left unmatched. In DNA form, the CDR3 reads TGTGCCAGCAGCCAGACAGGGAGTAATTCACCCCTCCACTTT. It yields the protein CASSQTGSNSPLHF.

The chain carries TRBV20-1 and TRBJ1-1; possible D gene TRBD1, 5 bases. The V end lost 6 bases, the J end lost 6 bases, and 14 bases lay between the germline ends. CDR3 length: 12 residues. Germline CDR1 DFQATT, CDR2 SNEGSKA (reference sequence). CDR3 in DNA: TGCAGTGCCAGCAGCGGGGGGGCTGAAGCTTTCTTT. Translated: CSASSGGAEAFF.

This clonotype was seen repeatedly, ten times or more. The CDR3 region is CSASSRTSTLETQYF. CDR3 nucleotides: TGCAGTGCTAGTTCGCGGACTAGTACGTTGGAGACCCAGTACTTC. The chain is built from TRBV20-1 and TRBJ2-5; 7 bases are a match to TRBD2. The V segment lost 3 bases and the J segment 5 bases; nucleotides outside the gene matches: 12. Germline values: CDR1 DFQATT, CDR2 SNEGSKA (reference sequence). This CDR3 is built from 15 residues.

This clonotype was seen ten or more times. The chain links TRBV2 to TRBJ2-5; no reliable D call. The CDR3 has 14 amino acids. Germline lookup yields CDR1 SNHLY and CDR2 FYNNEI. Trimming shortened V by 1 base and J by 3 bases, and 9 bases separated the two germline ends. The DNA for the CDR3 is TGTGCCAGCAGTGAAGATAGGAAAGAAGAGACCCAGTACTTC. Translated: CASSEDRKEETQYF.